Each of the 19 T cell receptor beta chains below was sequenced from the same sample in a study of T cell repertoires in cytomegalovirus infection. TCRdb used MiXCR to reprocess the reads, holding one entry per CDR3 protein. The sample carries approximately 270,000 distinct CDR3 sequences, 20% to 25% recorded once. Antigens for these TCRs are unknown. The sample in question was cultured PBMCs, obtained from culture after CMV antigen stimulation. The receptors were gathered from a human donor in good health (CMV status not recorded). Some clones in this sample may be carry-over from other donors' samples.

This clonotype has just a few counts. J is TRBJ2-5 and V is TRBV5-1, with 10 positions matching TRBD2. The V gene's germline CDR1 is SGHRS and CDR2 YFSETQ. Trimming cost V 0 bases and J 5 bases; bases outside gene matches: 10. The CDR3 length is 17 residues. CDR3 bases: TGCGCCAGCAGCTTGGTTCCCCTAGCGGGAGTGATGGAGACCCAGTACTTC. The encoded protein is CASSLVPLAGVMETQYF.

This clonotype was counted once. The J gene is TRBJ2-7, the V gene TRBV4-3; TRBD1 agrees at 9 bases. The germline V gene encodes CDR1 LGHNA and CDR2 YSLEER. The CDR3 loop spans 14 amino acids. Unmatched junction bases numbered 3, after V lost 3 bases and J lost 3 bases. As DNA, the CDR3 is TGCGCCAGCAGCCACGGGACAGGGCTCTACGAGCAGTACTTC. It yields the protein CASSHGTGLYEQYF.

The sample holds many counts of this clonotype. CDR3 sequence reads: CASSGRANTGELFF. CDR3 coding DNA: TGTGCCAGCTCCGGGAGGGCGAACACCGGGGAGCTGTTTTTT. The chain employs TRBV7-2 and TRBJ2-2, with 8 bases matching TRBD2. The CDR3 sequence is 14 residues long. Germline CDR1 reads SGHTA; CDR2 reads FQGNSA. The ends lost 8 bases at V and 0 bases at J; junction bases unmatched: 2. Combining the CDR3 with reference TRBV7-2 and TRBJ2-2 gives the whole variable domain GAGVSQSPSNKVTEKGKDVELRCDPISGHTALYWYRQSLGQGLEFLIYFQGNSAPDKSGLPSDRFSAERTGGSVSTLTIQRTQQEDSAVYLCASSGRANTGELFFGEGSRLTVL.

In its sample, this clonotype was seen a few times. This may stem from a read error, because a much larger clone lies one nucleotide away. The chain recombines TRBV7-9 with TRBJ2-1, with D perhaps matching TRBD2 (6 bases). The CDR3 runs 14 residues. CDR1 is SEHNR, CDR2 FQNEAQ, per germline (reference sequence). V was clipped by 3 bases and J by 3 bases, with 9 bases between them. The CDR3 protein is CASSFGLIYNEQFF. The CDR3 DNA reads as TGTGCCAGCAGCTTTGGACTAATCTACAATGAGCAGTTCTTC. Full variable domain (outside the CDR3, taken from reference TRBV7-9 and TRBJ2-1): DTGVSQNPRHKITKRGQNVTFRCDPISEHNRLYWYRQTLGQGPEFLTYFQNEAQLEKSRLLSDRFSAERPKGSFSTLEIQRTEQGDSAMYLCASSFGLIYNEQFFGPGTRLTVL.

The table lists this clonotype with a few counts. The chain carries TRBV4-1 and TRBJ1-3; D not certain. Germline lookup yields CDR1 MGHRA and CDR2 YSYEKL. The CDR3 loop spans 17 amino acids. V was pared by 4 bases and J by 0 bases, with 16 bases between. The CDR3 sequence is CASSLPTATSSGNTIYF. The DNA of the CDR3 is TGCGCCAGCAGCCTTCCGACGGCTACTTCCTCTGGAAACACCATATATTTT.

There are a few counts of this clonotype. The chain combines TRBV27 with TRBJ2-3, with 12 bases that match TRBD2. Germline assignment: CDR1 MNHEY and CDR2 SMNVEV (reference sequence). Trimming cost V 2 bases and J 3 bases; bases outside gene matches: 12. The CDR3 has 19 residues. The DNA for the CDR3 is TGTGCCAGCAGTTTACTAGCGGGAGGGCCAGGTATTGGTACAGATACGCAGTATTTT. This sequence encodes CASSLLAGGPGIGTDTQYF.

This clonotype was counted ten times or more. The chain couples TRBV7-2 to TRBJ1-3; D call uncertain. The V end lost 1 base, the J end lost 5 bases, and 6 bases lay between the germline ends. There are 13 residues in the CDR3. Looked up from germline, CDR1 is SGHTA and CDR2 is FQGNSA. The CDR3 is CASSLGPRNTIYF. The CDR3, as DNA: TGTGCCAGCAGCTTAGGGCCCCGAAACACCATATATTTT. Variable domain in full (rest from reference TRBV7-2 and TRBJ1-3): GAGVSQSPSNKVTEKGKDVELRCDPISGHTALYWYRQSLGQGLEFLIYFQGNSAPDKSGLPSDRFSAERTGGSVSTLTIQRTQQEDSAVYLCASSLGPRNTIYFGEGSWLTVV.

The V and J genes are TRBV18 and TRBJ2-7; TRBD2 agrees at 9 bases. Germline CDR1 and CDR2: KGHSH and LQKENI. Trimming took 8 bases from V and 5 from J; bases not matched to a gene: 16. CDR3 size: 16 residues. CDR3 coding DNA: TGTGCCAGCCTCGGGACGGAGCGGGAGGCCCCCCACGAGCAGTACTTC. This translates into CASLGTEREAPHEQYF.

This chain connects TRBV4-2 to TRBJ2-5; D is uncertain. This CDR3 is 13 amino acids long. Trimming pared 0 bases from V and 5 bases from J, leaving 7 bases between. Germline V gene lookup returns CDR1 LGHNA and CDR2 YNFKEQ. CDR3 nucleotides: TGTGCCAGCAGCCAAGAGGGTACCGAGACCCAGTACTTC. Protein: CASSQEGTETQYF.

This clonotype was seen ten or more times. J is TRBJ2-5 and V is TRBV20-1; 10 nucleotides line up with TRBD2. Germline CDR1 is DFQATT and CDR2 is SNEGSKA (reference sequence). After removal of 1 base from V and 0 bases from J, the junction contained 5 bases not matched to a gene. CDR3 length equals 16 residues. CDR3 in amino acids: CSARAALAGNQETQYF. In nucleotides, the CDR3 is TGCAGTGCTAGAGCCGCACTAGCGGGAAACCAAGAGACCCAGTACTTC.

The sample holds one count of this clonotype. The V gene is TRBV5-6, the J gene TRBJ2-7; D assignment may be TRBD1 or TRBD2 (5 bases each). From germline, CDR1 is SGHDT and CDR2 YYEEEE. This CDR3 is 12 amino acids long. Trimming shortened V by 9 bases and J by 2 bases, and 12 bases separated the two germline ends. CDR3 sequence: CATGTGTYEQYF. The CDR3 nucleotides read TGTGCCACCGGGACGGGCACCTACGAGCAGTACTTC.

This clonotype showed up just a few times. The gene calls are TRBV7-9 and TRBJ2-1, with D possibly being TRBD2 (7 bases). This CDR3 contains 16 residues. Trimming cost V 3 bases and J 8 bases, with 20 bases left between them. CDR1 and CDR2 (germline): SEHNR, FQNEAQ (reference sequence). The CDR3 nucleotides are TGTGCCAGCAGCTTCAGAGCGTCGGGGGGCATGGATGAGCAGTTCTTC. Amino acid sequence: CASSFRASGGMDEQFF. The entire variable domain, with the rest obtained from reference TRBV7-9 and TRBJ2-1, is as follows: DTGVSQNPRHKITKRGQNVTFRCDPISEHNRLYWYRQTLGQGPEFLTYFQNEAQLEKSRLLSDRFSAERPKGSFSTLEIQRTEQGDSAMYLCASSFRASGGMDEQFFGPGTRLTVL.

This clonotype was seen a handful of times. The V gene is TRBV5-5, the J gene TRBJ2-7, with TRBD1 identical over 7 bases. This CDR3 is 12 amino acids long. The germline V gene encodes CDR1 SGHKS and CDR2 YYEKEE (reference sequence). Trimming at V came to 4 bases and at J to 10 bases, leaving 8 bases not matched to a gene. The CDR3, as DNA: TGTGCCAGCAGCAGGGGACAGCCGAGCCAGTACTTC. Amino acid sequence: CASSRGQPSQYF.

The chain is built from TRBV28 and TRBJ2-2, with TRBD2 matching over 9 bases. This CDR3 is built from 18 residues. Looked up from germline, CDR1 is MDHEN and CDR2 is SYDVKM. V shed 3 bases, J shed 1 base, and the junction held 9 bases outside the gene matches. The CDR3 here is CASSFLAGSGVNTGELFF. CDR3 DNA sequence: TGTGCCAGCAGTTTTCTAGCGGGGAGTGGGGTGAACACCGGGGAGCTGTTTTTT.

This clonotype was counted many times. The chain combines TRBV7-2 with TRBJ2-2; no reliable D call. The CDR3 covers 15 residues. The V end lost 1 base, the J end lost 10 bases, and 16 bases lay between the germline ends. CDR1 is SGHTA, CDR2 FQGNSA, per germline. This CDR3 is CASSLDGLVAVELFF. The CDR3 DNA reads TGTGCCAGCAGCTTAGATGGGCTAGTCGCTGTGGAGCTGTTTTTT.

The chain links TRBV27 to TRBJ2-3; the match to TRBD2 covers 12 bases. The length of the CDR3 is 19 residues. V lost 5 bases, J lost 6 bases, and 18 bases stayed unmatched. From germline, CDR1 is MNHEY and CDR2 SMNVEV (reference sequence). The CDR3 bases are TGTGCCAGCAGTCCCCCAGGCAGGGGGCGGACTAGCGGGACGGATACGCAGTATTTT. It is translated as CASSPPGRGRTSGTDTQYF.

The table lists this clonotype with a few counts. The CDR3 coding sequence is TGTGCCAGTAAACCCGCACAGGCGAACACCGGGGAGCTGTTTTTT. It is translated as CASKPAQANTGELFF. V gene TRBV19 combines with J gene TRBJ2-2; the D gene is possibly TRBD1 (5 bases). This CDR3 region has 15 residues. The V gene lost 7 bases and the J gene lost 0 bases, with 12 bases spanning the gap. From germline, CDR1 is LNHDA and CDR2 SQIVND (reference sequence). The entire variable domain, with the rest obtained from reference TRBV19 and TRBJ2-2, is as follows: DGGITQSPKYLFRKEGQNVTLSCEQNLNHDAMYWYRQDPGQGLRLIYYSQIVNDFQKGDIAEGYSVSREKKESFPLTVTSAQKNPTAFYLCASKPAQANTGELFFGEGSRLTVL.

In its sample, this clonotype was seen many times. The DNA of the CDR3 is TGTGCCAGCAAGTCTAGCGGGAGGTATGAGCAGTTCTTC. Translation gives CASKSSGRYEQFF. The V and J genes are TRBV6-2 or TRBV6-3 and TRBJ2-1; 11 bases agree with TRBD2. The CDR3 consists of 13 residues. Germline CDR1 reads MNHEY; CDR2 reads SVGEGT. Unmatched junction bases numbered 4, after V lost 7 bases and J lost 8 bases.

This clonotype was counted at least ten times. The chain combines TRBV7-9 with TRBJ2-7, with TRBD2 matching 14 bases. With 5 bases clipped from V and 6 bases from J, the junction kept 12 bases outside the gene matches. The germline V gene encodes CDR1 SEHNR and CDR2 FQNEAQ (reference sequence). The CDR3 is 17 residues long. The CDR3 region is CASSPTPPGLAGVEQYF. DNA for the CDR3: TGTGCCAGCAGCCCAACCCCCCCGGGACTAGCGGGAGTCGAGCAGTACTTC.